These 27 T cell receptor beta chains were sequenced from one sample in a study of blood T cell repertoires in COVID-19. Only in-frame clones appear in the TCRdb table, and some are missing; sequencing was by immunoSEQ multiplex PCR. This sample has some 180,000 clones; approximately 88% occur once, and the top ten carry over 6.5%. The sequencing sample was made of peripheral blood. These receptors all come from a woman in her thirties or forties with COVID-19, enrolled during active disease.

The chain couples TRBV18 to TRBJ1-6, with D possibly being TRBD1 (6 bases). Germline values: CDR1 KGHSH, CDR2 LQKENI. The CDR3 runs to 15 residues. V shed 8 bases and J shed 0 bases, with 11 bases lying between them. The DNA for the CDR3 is TGTGCCAGCAGTCAGGGGTCCTCCTATAATTCACCCCTCCACTTT. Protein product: CASSQGSSYNSPLHF.

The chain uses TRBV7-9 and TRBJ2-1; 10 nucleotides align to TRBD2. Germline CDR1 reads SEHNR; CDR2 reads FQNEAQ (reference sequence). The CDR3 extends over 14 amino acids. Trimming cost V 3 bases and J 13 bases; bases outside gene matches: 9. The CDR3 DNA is TGTGCCAGCAGCTTTCCCCTAGCGGGAGTGGACCAGTTCTTC. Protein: CASSFPLAGVDQFF. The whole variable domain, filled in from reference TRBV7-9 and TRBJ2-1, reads DTGVSQNPRHKITKRGQNVTFRCDPISEHNRLYWYRQTLGQGPEFLTYFQNEAQLEKSRLLSDRFSAERPKGSFSTLEIQRTEQGDSAMYLCASSFPLAGVDQFFGPGTRLTVL.

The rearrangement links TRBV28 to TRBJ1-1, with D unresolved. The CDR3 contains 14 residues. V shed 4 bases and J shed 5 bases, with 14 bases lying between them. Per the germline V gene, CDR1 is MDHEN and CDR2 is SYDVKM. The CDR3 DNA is TGTGCCAGCAGTTCGACCTGGCGAGGTACTGAAGCTTTCTTT. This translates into CASSSTWRGTEAFF. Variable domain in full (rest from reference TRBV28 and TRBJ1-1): DVKVTQSSRYLVKRTGEKVFLECVQDMDHENMFWYRQDPGLGLRLIYFSYDVKMKEKGDIPEGYSVSREKKERFSLILESASTNQTSMYLCASSSTWRGTEAFFGQGTRLTVV.

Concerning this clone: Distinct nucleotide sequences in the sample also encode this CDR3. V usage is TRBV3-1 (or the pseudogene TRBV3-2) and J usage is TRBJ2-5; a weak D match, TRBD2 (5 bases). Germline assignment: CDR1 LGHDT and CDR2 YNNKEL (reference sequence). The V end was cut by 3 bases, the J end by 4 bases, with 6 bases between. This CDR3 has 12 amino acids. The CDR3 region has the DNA TGTGCCAGCAGCCAGGACTCAGAGACCCAGTACTTC. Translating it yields CASSQDSETQYF.

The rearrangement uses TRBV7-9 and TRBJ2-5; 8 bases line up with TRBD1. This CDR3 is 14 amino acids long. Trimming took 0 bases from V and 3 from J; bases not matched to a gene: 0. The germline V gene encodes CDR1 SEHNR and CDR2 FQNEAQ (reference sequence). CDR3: CASSLATGEETQYF. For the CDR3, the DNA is TGTGCCAGCAGCTTAGCGACAGGGGAAGAGACCCAGTACTTC.

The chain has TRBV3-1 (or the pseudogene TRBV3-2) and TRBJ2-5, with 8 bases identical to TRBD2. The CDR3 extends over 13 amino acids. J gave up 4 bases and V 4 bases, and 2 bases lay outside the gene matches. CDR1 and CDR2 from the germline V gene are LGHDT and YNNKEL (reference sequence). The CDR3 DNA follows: TGTGCCAGCAGCCTTAGCGGGGCAGAGACCCAGTACTTC. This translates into CASSLSGAETQYF.

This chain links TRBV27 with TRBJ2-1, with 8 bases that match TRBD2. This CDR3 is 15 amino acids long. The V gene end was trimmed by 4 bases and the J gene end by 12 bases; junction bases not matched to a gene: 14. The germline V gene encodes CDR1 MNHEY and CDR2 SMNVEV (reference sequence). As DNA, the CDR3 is TGTGCCAGCAGTTATCTTGACCCGGGGGGGCCCAGGCAGTTCTTC. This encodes CASSYLDPGGPRQFF.

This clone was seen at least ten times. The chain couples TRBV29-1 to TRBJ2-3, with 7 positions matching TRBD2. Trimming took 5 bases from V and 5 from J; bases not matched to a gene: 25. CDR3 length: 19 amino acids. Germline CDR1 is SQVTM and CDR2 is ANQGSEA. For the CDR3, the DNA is TGCAGCGTTTCCTATGGGGGGTGGGCGATGGCGGGAGAGATAGATACGCAGTATTTT. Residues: CSVSYGGWAMAGEIDTQYF.

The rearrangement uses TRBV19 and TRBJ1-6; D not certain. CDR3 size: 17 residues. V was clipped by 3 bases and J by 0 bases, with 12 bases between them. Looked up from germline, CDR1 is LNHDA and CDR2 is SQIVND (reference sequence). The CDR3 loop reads CASSIIQTGSYNSPLHF. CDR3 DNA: TGTGCCAGTAGTATCATCCAAACGGGCTCCTATAATTCACCCCTCCACTTT.

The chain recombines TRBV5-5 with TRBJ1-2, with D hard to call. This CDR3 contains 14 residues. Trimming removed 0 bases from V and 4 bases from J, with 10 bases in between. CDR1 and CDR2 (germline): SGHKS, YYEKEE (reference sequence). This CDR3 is CASSLGGGLYGYTF. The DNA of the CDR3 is TGTGCCAGCAGCTTGGGTGGCGGCCTCTATGGCTACACCTTC.

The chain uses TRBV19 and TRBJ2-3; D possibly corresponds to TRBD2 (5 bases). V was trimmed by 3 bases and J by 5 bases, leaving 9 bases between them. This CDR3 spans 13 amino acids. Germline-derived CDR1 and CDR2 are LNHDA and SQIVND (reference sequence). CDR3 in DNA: TGTGCCAGTAGTATCACCCGGGGAGATACGCAGTATTTT. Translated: CASSITRGDTQYF.

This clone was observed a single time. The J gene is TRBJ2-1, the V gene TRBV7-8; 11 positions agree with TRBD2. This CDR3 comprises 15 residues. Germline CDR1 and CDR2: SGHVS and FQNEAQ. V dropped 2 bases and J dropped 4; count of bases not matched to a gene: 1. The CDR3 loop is CASSLLAGGYNEQFF. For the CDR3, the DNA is TGTGCCAGCAGCTTATTAGCGGGAGGGTACAATGAGCAGTTCTTC.

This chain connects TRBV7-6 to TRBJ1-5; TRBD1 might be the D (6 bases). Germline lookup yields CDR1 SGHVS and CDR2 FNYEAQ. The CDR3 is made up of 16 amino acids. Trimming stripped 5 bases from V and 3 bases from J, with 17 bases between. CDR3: CASSPSLGGSNQPQHF. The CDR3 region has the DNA TGTGCCAGCAGCCCATCCTTAGGGGGTTCCAATCAGCCCCAGCATTTT.

The DNA for the CDR3 is TGTGCCAGCAGTTCACGGGGACGCGGGAGGGACTACGAGCAGTACTTC. Its protein is CASSSRGRGRDYEQYF. The chain joins TRBV28 to TRBJ2-7; 9 positions agree with TRBD2. CDR1 is MDHEN, CDR2 SYDVKM, per germline. The CDR3 runs to 16 residues. Unmatched junction bases numbered 10, after V lost 4 bases and J lost 3 bases.

The CDR3 is CASSPKRGGYQETQYF. In nucleotides, the CDR3 is TGTGCCAGCAGCCCCAAGCGGGGAGGGTACCAAGAGACCCAGTACTTC. J is TRBJ2-5 and V is TRBV5-4; 7 bases line up with TRBD2. Unmatched junction bases numbered 9, after V lost 4 bases and J lost 0 bases. The V gene's germline CDR1 is SGHNT and CDR2 YYREEE (reference sequence). CDR3 length equals 16 residues.

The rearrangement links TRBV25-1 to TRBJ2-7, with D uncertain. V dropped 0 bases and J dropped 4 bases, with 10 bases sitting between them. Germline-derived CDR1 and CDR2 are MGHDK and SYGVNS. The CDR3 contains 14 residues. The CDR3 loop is CASSEYISVYEQYF. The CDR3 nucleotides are TGTGCCAGCAGTGAATATATCTCCGTTTACGAGCAGTACTTC.

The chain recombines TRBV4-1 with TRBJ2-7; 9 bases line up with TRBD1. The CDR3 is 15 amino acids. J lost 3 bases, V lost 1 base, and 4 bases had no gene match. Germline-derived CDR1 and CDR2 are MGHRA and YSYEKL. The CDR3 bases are TGCGCCAGCAGCCAAGCCGGGACAGGGTACTACGAGCAGTACTTC. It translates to CASSQAGTGYYEQYF.

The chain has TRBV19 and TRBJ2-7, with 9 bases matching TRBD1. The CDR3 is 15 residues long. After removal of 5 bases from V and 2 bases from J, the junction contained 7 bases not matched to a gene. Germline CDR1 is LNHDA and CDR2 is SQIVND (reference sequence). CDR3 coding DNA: TGTGCCAGTAGTTCGTCCGGGACAGGGACCTACGAGCAGTACTTC. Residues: CASSSSGTGTYEQYF.

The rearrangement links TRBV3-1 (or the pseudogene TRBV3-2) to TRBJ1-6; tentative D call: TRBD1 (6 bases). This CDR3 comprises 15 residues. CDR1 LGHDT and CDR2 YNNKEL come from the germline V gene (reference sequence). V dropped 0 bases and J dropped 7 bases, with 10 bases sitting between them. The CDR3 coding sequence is TGTGCCAGCAGCCAAGACAGGGGTCGGAATTCACCCCTCCACTTT. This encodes CASSQDRGRNSPLHF.

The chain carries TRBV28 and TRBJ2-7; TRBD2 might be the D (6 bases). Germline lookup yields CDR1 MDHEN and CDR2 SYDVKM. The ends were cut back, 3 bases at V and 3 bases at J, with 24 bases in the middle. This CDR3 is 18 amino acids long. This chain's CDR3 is CASSFGSGGLQKGYEQYF. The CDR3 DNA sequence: TGTGCCAGCAGTTTCGGGTCCGGGGGACTTCAGAAGGGCTACGAGCAGTACTTC.

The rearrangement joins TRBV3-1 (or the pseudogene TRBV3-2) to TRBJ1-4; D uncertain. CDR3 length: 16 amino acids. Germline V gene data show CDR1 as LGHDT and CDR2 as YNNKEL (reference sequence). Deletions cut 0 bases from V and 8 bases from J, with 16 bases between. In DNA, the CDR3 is TGTGCCAGCAGCCAAGATTCGGGGAGAACTAGCGAAAAACTGTTTTTT. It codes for CASSQDSGRTSEKLFF.

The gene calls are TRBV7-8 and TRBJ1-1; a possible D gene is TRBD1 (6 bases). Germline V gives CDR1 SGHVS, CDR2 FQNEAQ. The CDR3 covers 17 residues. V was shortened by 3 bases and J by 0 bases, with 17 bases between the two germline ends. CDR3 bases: TGTGCCAGCAGCTTTTCACCCCAGGGGCGGCTGAACACTGAAGCTTTCTTT. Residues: CASSFSPQGRLNTEAFF.

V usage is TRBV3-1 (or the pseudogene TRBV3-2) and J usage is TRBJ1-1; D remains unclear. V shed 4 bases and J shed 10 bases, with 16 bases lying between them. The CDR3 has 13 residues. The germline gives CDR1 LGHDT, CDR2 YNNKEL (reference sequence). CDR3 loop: CASSLPGNRGAFF. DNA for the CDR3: TGTGCCAGCAGCCTACCCGGGAATCGTGGAGCTTTCTTT.

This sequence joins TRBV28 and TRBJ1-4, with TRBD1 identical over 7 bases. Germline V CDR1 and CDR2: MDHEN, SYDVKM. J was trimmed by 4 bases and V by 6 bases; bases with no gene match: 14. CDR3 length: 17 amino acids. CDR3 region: CASSFEGQRLNNEKLFF. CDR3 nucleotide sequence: TGTGCCAGCAGCTTTGAGGGACAGAGATTAAATAATGAAAAACTGTTTTTT.

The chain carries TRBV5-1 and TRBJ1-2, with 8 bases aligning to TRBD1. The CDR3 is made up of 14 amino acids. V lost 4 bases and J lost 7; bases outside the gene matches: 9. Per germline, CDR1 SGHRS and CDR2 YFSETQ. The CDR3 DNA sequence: TGCGCCAGCAGCCCGGTTCAGGGGGCCGGTGGCTACACCTTC. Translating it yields CASSPVQGAGGYTF.

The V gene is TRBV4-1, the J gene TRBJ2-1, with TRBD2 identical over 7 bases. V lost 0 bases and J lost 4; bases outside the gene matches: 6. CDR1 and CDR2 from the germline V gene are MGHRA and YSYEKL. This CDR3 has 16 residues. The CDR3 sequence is CASSQDWGGTYNEQFF. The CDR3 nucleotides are TGCGCCAGCAGCCAAGATTGGGGGGGGACTTACAATGAGCAGTTCTTC.

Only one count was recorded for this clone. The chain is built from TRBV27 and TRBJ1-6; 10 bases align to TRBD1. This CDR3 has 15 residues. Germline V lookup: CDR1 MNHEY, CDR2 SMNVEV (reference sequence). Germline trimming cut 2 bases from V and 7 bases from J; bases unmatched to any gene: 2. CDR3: CASSLRTGGNSPLHF. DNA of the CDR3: TGTGCCAGCAGTTTAAGGACAGGGGGAAATTCACCCCTCCACTTT.